The 30 T cell receptor beta chains below were found in one sample sequenced in a study of blood T cells in healthy people across ages. Alongside a J-beta primer mix, a sample-barcoded 5' primer served in a second PCR lasting roughly 7 to 12 cycles. Each CDR3 protein is one row after TCRdb ran MiXCR on the 5' RACE reads. The sample includes roughly 1.5 million distinct CDR3 sequences, roughly two fifths of them seen just once. What was sequenced was blood. The receptors stem from a woman aged 18-35 years in good health.

As DNA, the CDR3 is TGTGCCAGCAGCCAAGAGACCCACGTTAATTCACCCCTCCACTTT. Protein product: CASSQETHVNSPLHF. The V and J genes are TRBV3-1 and TRBJ1-6; no firm D call. The CDR3 is 15 amino acids. Trimming left V 0 bases short and J 6 bases short, with 9 bases between. Looked up from germline, CDR1 is LGHDT and CDR2 is YNNKEL (reference sequence).

This clonotype was counted only a few times. The J gene is TRBJ1-5, the V gene TRBV6-2 or TRBV6-3; 10 bases fit TRBD1. Unmatched junction bases numbered 6, after V lost 6 bases and J lost 7 bases. Germline CDR1 MNHEY, CDR2 SVGEGT. This CDR3 is built from 14 residues. The CDR3 DNA reads as TGTGCCAGCAGCCCCGGGACAGGGGCGCAGCCCCAGCATTTT. This translates into CASSPGTGAQPQHF.

The chain employs TRBV4-1 and TRBJ2-2, with D possibly being TRBD1 (6 bases). Trimming stripped 1 base from V and 1 base from J, with 10 bases between. Germline lookup yields CDR1 MGHRA and CDR2 YSYEKL. This CDR3 spans 16 amino acids. CDR3 in DNA: TGCGCCAGCAGCCAAGTACCAGGGGAGAACACCGGGGAGCTGTTTTTT. Its translation: CASSQVPGENTGELFF.

This clonotype was counted a few times. One end of the junction does not line up with germline, which may come from a read error. V and J are TRBV28 and TRBJ2-1; TRBD2 matches at 10 bases. The germline V gene encodes CDR1 MDHEN and CDR2 SYDVKM. The CDR3 extends over 14 amino acids. In DNA form, the CDR3 reads TGTGCCAGCATCCAAGCGGGGGGGTACAATGACCAGTTCTTC. Translation: CASIQAGGYNDQFF.

The J gene is TRBJ2-1, the V gene TRBV13; TRBD1 matches 7 bases. V lost 5 bases, J lost 7 bases, and 11 bases stayed unmatched. Germline V gene data show CDR1 as PRHDT and CDR2 as FYEKMQ (reference sequence). The CDR3 sequence is 15 residues long. Here the CDR3 DNA reads TGTGCCAGCAGCCCCTCCCAGGGGGTGTGGAATGAGCAGTTCTTC. This translates into CASSPSQGVWNEQFF.

This chain joins TRBV7-9 and TRBJ2-1; 9 positions match TRBD2. The CDR3 spans 17 residues. The ends lost 0 bases at V and 8 bases at J; junction bases unmatched: 11. Germline V gene lookup returns CDR1 SEHNR and CDR2 FQNEAQ (reference sequence). The CDR3 loop reads CASSLAFASSGKDEQFF. The CDR3 DNA follows: TGTGCCAGCAGCTTAGCCTTTGCGTCTAGCGGGAAAGATGAGCAGTTCTTC.

This clonotype appeared a few times. This chain uses TRBV5-1 with TRBJ2-1; 7 bases line up with TRBD2. The CDR3 loop spans 15 amino acids. The V segment lost 0 bases and the J segment 7 bases; nucleotides outside the gene matches: 7. Germline V gene sequence: CDR1 SGHRS, CDR2 YFSETQ. The CDR3 DNA follows: TGCGCCAGCAGCTTGGGGGGGAGGGTAGGAAATGAGCAGTTCTTC. This translates into CASSLGGRVGNEQFF.

This clonotype was found a few times. The chain is built from TRBV7-2 and TRBJ2-7, with D unclear. CDR1 SGHTA and CDR2 FQGNSA come from the germline V gene. V was shortened by 1 base and J by 7 bases, with 17 bases between the two germline ends. The CDR3 runs to 15 residues. The DNA of the CDR3 is TGTGCCAGCAGCTTAGAACTGAACTCCTACAATGAGCAGTACTTC. Encoded protein: CASSLELNSYNEQYF.

In its sample, this clonotype was seen a few times. The chain links TRBV20-1 to TRBJ2-5, with 7 bases matching TRBD2. V was clipped by 0 bases and J by 11 bases; unmatched bases: 15. Germline CDR1 and CDR2: DFQATT and SNEGSKA (reference sequence). The CDR3 consists of 15 residues. The CDR3 loop reads CSARDNSRDYNEQYF. CDR3 DNA sequence: TGCAGTGCTAGAGATAATAGCAGGGACTACAATGAGCAGTACTTC.

The sample holds a few counts of this clonotype. This CDR3 reads CASSRLRETSGPLYNEQYF. CDR3 DNA: TGTGCCAGCAGCCGGCTACGTGAGACTAGCGGCCCACTCTACAATGAGCAGTACTTC. The chain combines TRBV7-9 with TRBJ2-1, with 9 bases that match TRBD2. The DNA end is more similar to TRBJ2-7, so the J call may be wrong. The CDR3 is 19 residues long. Germline loops: CDR1 SEHNR, CDR2 FQNEAQ (reference sequence).

This clonotype was detected only once. The rearrangement uses TRBV5-4 and TRBJ2-3; a weak D match, TRBD1 (6 bases). V gave up 5 bases and J gave up 3 bases, with 13 bases separating them. Germline values: CDR1 SGHNT, CDR2 YYREEE (reference sequence). CDR3 length: 14 amino acids. The CDR3, as DNA: TGTGCCAGCAGACACCGGACAGATACAGATACGCAGTATTTT. Its protein is CASRHRTDTDTQYF.

The chain joins TRBV20-1 to TRBJ2-1; 9 positions agree with TRBD1. Per the germline V gene, CDR1 is DFQATT and CDR2 is SNEGSKA (reference sequence). The CDR3 runs 16 residues. Trimming removed 0 bases from V and 2 bases from J; junction bases left unmatched: 5. DNA of the CDR3: TGCAGTGCTAGAGATAGTGGACAGGGGACCTACAATGAGCAGTTCTTC. Translating gives CSARDSGQGTYNEQFF.

The J gene is TRBJ1-2, the V gene TRBV4-1; D unresolved. Germline V gene lookup returns CDR1 MGHRA and CDR2 YSYEKL. Trimming left V 1 base short and J 8 bases short, with 14 bases between. The CDR3 contains 14 residues. The CDR3, as DNA: TGCGCCAGCAGCCAAGTGGACCGCACGTCCGGCTACACCTTC. Translating it yields CASSQVDRTSGYTF.

This chain connects TRBV7-9 to TRBJ1-6; no reliable D call. Trimming pared 5 bases from V and 15 bases from J, leaving 14 bases between. The CDR3 runs to 12 residues. CDR1 and CDR2 (germline): SEHNR, FQNEAQ (reference sequence). The CDR3 region is CASSARRGLLHF. In nucleotides, the CDR3 is TGTGCCAGCAGCGCTAGACGGGGTCTCCTCCACTTT. The complete variable domain, with remaining parts taken from reference TRBV7-9 and TRBJ1-6, reads DTGVSQNPRHKITKRGQNVTFRCDPISEHNRLYWYRQTLGQGPEFLTYFQNEAQLEKSRLLSDRFSAERPKGSFSTLEIQRTEQGDSAMYLCASSARRGLLHFGNGTRLTVT.

The chain recombines TRBV13 with TRBJ2-5, with a tentative D call TRBD2 (5 bases). The CDR3 length is 15 residues. Germline CDR1 PRHDT, CDR2 FYEKMQ (reference sequence). V was trimmed by 1 base and J by 5 bases, leaving 14 bases between them. Here the CDR3 reads CASSLVAAVGETQYF. In DNA form, the CDR3 reads TGTGCCAGCAGCTTAGTGGCAGCGGTGGGGGAGACCCAGTACTTC.

The chain is built from TRBV4-1 and TRBJ2-7, with TRBD1 as a possible D gene (6 bases). The CDR3 is 14 residues long. The V and J ends lost 3 bases and 7 bases respectively, with 16 bases between them. Germline V gene data show CDR1 as MGHRA and CDR2 as YSYEKL. The CDR3 is CASSQQDSFIEQYF. The CDR3 DNA follows: TGCGCCAGCAGCCAGCAGGACAGTTTTATTGAGCAGTACTTC.

The J gene is TRBJ2-2, the V gene TRBV6-5; 10 positions match TRBD1. The CDR3 is made up of 14 amino acids. V trimming: 6 bases; J trimming: 5 bases; junction bases outside the gene matches: 3. CDR1 MNHEY and CDR2 SVGAGI come from the germline V gene. The CDR3 region is CASRTGQGTGELFF. CDR3 in DNA: TGTGCCAGCAGGACGGGACAGGGGACCGGGGAGCTGTTTTTT.

The J gene is TRBJ2-1, the V gene TRBV6-2 or TRBV6-3; possible D gene TRBD1, 6 bases. Germline CDR1 reads MNHEY; CDR2 reads SVGEGT. V gave up 10 bases and J gave up 4 bases, with 14 bases separating them. The CDR3 covers 13 residues. Written as DNA, the CDR3 is TGTGCCACGTCGTGGGACAAATACAATGAGCAGTTCTTC. It codes for CATSWDKYNEQFF.

This clonotype was counted only a few times. This chain joins TRBV4-1 and TRBJ2-2; 12 bases are shared with TRBD1. Germline CDR1 MGHRA, CDR2 YSYEKL. The CDR3 has 18 amino acids. Trimming cost V 2 bases and J 3 bases; bases outside gene matches: 7. The CDR3 sequence is CASSQLGQGAIDTGELFF. CDR3 coding DNA: TGCGCCAGCAGCCAATTGGGACAGGGGGCCATCGACACCGGGGAGCTGTTTTTT.

This clonotype was seen ten or more times. The gene calls are TRBV20-1 and TRBJ2-7; D perhaps matches TRBD2 (6 bases). The CDR3 contains 12 residues. V was pared by 5 bases and J by 0 bases, with 8 bases between. CDR1 is DFQATT and CDR2 is SNEGSKA in the germline V gene (reference sequence). The CDR3 loop reads CSAQDYSYEQYF. CDR3 nucleotides: TGCAGTGCTCAGGACTACTCCTACGAGCAGTACTTC.

The chain couples TRBV6-1 to TRBJ1-5; 7 nucleotides line up with TRBD1. CDR1 and CDR2 from the germline V gene are MNHNS and SASEGT. V shed 2 bases, J shed 4 bases, and the junction held 8 bases outside the gene matches. The CDR3 consists of 16 residues. The CDR3 loop is CASSEFMGQQNQPQHF. The CDR3 coding sequence is TGTGCCAGCAGTGAATTTATGGGACAGCAAAATCAGCCCCAGCATTTT.

The CDR3 region is CASSYQDSSETQYF. In nucleotides, the CDR3 is TGTGCCAGCAGCTACCAAGACAGTTCAGAGACCCAGTACTTC. The chain couples TRBV7-2 to TRBJ2-5; a possible D gene is TRBD1 (5 bases). CDR1 is SGHTA, CDR2 FQGNSA, per germline. V dropped 4 bases and J dropped 4 bases, with 13 bases sitting between them. The CDR3 spans 14 residues.

The rearrangement links TRBV24-1 to TRBJ2-3, with 9 bases identical to TRBD1. The CDR3 contains 18 residues. After removal of 2 bases from V and 0 bases from J, the junction contained 8 bases not matched to a gene. Germline V gene sequence: CDR1 KGHDR, CDR2 SFDVKD. The chain's CDR3 is CATSDSLDRGFSTDTQYF. Written as DNA, the CDR3 is TGTGCCACCAGTGATTCCCTCGACAGGGGGTTTAGCACAGATACGCAGTATTTT.

A note on this clonotype: An end of the junction differs from the germline gene, which may be a read error. V gene TRBV27 combines with J gene TRBJ2-5, with D uncertain. The CDR3 extends over 13 amino acids. Germline CDR1 is MNHEY and CDR2 is SMNVEV (reference sequence). CDR3 sequence (DNA): TGTGCCGGCAGTTTATCGCTCCGGGAGACCCAGTACTTC. Its translation: CAGSLSLRETQYF.

The CDR3 DNA follows: TGTGCCAGCAGTGACCGGGACAGGGTTTACGAAAAACTGTTTTTT. It specifies CASSDRDRVYEKLFF. The V gene is TRBV25-1, the J gene TRBJ1-4, with 9 nucleotides matching TRBD1. This CDR3 spans 15 amino acids. V was pared by 3 bases and J by 8 bases, with 7 bases of the junction left unmatched. Looked up from germline, CDR1 is MGHDK and CDR2 is SYGVNS.

This clonotype showed up just once. The chain couples TRBV10-3 to TRBJ2-2; tentative D call: TRBD1 (5 bases). The germline gives CDR1 ENHRY, CDR2 SYGVKD. The CDR3 is 13 amino acids. The V and J ends lost 7 bases and 4 bases respectively, with 10 bases between them. The CDR3: CAITATATGELFF. The DNA of the CDR3 is TGTGCCATCACTGCGACAGCCACCGGGGAGCTGTTTTTT.

This clonotype has more than one count but fewer than ten. The gene calls are TRBV4-3 and TRBJ2-1; D might be TRBD1 (6 bases). V dropped 3 bases and J dropped 6 bases, with 12 bases sitting between them. This CDR3 region has 14 residues. From germline, CDR1 is LGHNA and CDR2 YSLEER. The CDR3 DNA sequence: TGCGCCAGCAGCCAGGGGGCAGGGGTCAATGAGCAGTTCTTC. Protein product: CASSQGAGVNEQFF.

The chain combines TRBV29-1 with TRBJ2-1, with a possible D match to TRBD1 (7 bases). V dropped 3 bases and J dropped 5 bases, with 14 bases sitting between them. CDR1 and CDR2 (germline): SQVTM, ANQGSEA. The CDR3 sequence is 14 residues long. The CDR3 spells CSVEGGTDHNEQFF. The DNA for the CDR3 is TGCAGCGTTGAGGGCGGGACAGACCACAATGAGCAGTTCTTC.

The chain has TRBV4-3 and TRBJ2-7; the match to TRBD2 covers 7 bases. After removal of 1 base from V and 4 bases from J, the junction contained 7 bases not matched to a gene. Germline loops: CDR1 LGHNA, CDR2 YSLEER. The CDR3 covers 15 residues. CDR3 sequence reads: CASSQGPAGLYEQYF. CDR3 nucleotide sequence: TGCGCCAGCAGCCAAGGCCCAGCGGGATTGTACGAGCAGTACTTC.

This clonotype turned up a few times. This chain uses TRBV12-3 or TRBV12-4 with TRBJ2-3, with 11 bases matching TRBD2. The CDR3 is 16 amino acids. J gave up 6 bases and V 3 bases, and 8 bases lay outside the gene matches. The CDR3 here is CASSFSLAGVWDTQYF. CDR3 sequence (DNA): TGTGCCAGCAGTTTCTCACTAGCGGGAGTTTGGGATACGCAGTATTTT.